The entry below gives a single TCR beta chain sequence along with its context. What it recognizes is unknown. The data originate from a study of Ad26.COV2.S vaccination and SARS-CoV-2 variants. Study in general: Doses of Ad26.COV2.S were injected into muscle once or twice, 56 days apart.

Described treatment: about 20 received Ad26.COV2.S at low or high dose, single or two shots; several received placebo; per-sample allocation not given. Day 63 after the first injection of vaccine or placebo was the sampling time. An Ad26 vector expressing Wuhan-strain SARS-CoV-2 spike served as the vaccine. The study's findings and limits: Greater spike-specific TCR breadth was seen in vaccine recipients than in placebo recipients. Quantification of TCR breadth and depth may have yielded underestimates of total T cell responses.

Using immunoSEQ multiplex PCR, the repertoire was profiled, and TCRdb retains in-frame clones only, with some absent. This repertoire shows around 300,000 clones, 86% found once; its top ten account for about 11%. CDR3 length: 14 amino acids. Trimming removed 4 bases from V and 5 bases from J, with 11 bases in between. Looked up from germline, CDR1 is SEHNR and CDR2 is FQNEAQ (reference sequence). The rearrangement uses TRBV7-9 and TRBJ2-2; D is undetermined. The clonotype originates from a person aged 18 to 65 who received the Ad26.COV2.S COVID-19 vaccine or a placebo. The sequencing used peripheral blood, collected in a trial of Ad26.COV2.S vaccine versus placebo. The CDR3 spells CASSSRSRTGELFF. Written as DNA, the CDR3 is TGTGCCAGCAGCTCCAGGAGTAGGACCGGGGAGCTGTTTTTT.